The 20 T cell receptor beta chains below were found in one sample sequenced in a study of blood T cell repertoires in COVID-19. TCRdb's table, derived via immunoSEQ multiplex PCR, lists solely in-frame clones and lacks some. The data contain 200,000 to 250,000 clones, 86% of them singletons. Specimen: peripheral blood. The origin of the receptors is an elderly man with acute or convalescent COVID-19.

This clone was recorded many times. The rearrangement joins TRBV7-2 to TRBJ2-7; 7 nucleotides agree with TRBD1. The CDR3 length is 14 residues. The germline CDR1 and CDR2 sequences are SGHTA and FQGNSA. Trimming took 2 bases from V and 7 from J; bases not matched to a gene: 8. CDR3 in amino acids: CASSLQGQPWEQYF. In DNA form, the CDR3 reads TGTGCCAGCAGCTTACAGGGACAGCCCTGGGAGCAGTACTTC.

This clone was picked up a small number of times. This rearrangement joins TRBV28 to TRBJ1-4, with D perhaps TRBD1 (6 bases). The ends were cut back, 5 bases at V and 10 bases at J, with 17 bases in the middle. From germline, CDR1 is MDHEN and CDR2 SYDVKM. This CDR3 spans 14 amino acids. CDR3 amino acids: CASSPQGSVAKLFF. Written as DNA, the CDR3 is TGTGCCAGCAGTCCCCAGGGGAGTGTGGCAAAACTGTTTTTT.

The chain combines TRBV5-6 with TRBJ1-4; TRBD1 aligns across 7 bases. CDR3 length: 14 residues. In germline, CDR1 is SGHDT, CDR2 YYEEEE. V lost 5 bases to trimming and J lost 6 bases; unmatched junction nucleotides: 7. CDR3 nucleotide sequence: TGTGCCAGCAGTTCTAGGGGGCTCCATGAAAAACTGTTTTTT. It encodes CASSSRGLHEKLFF.

The chain employs TRBV6-5 and TRBJ2-1, with 7 bases identical to TRBD1. The germline gives CDR1 MNHEY, CDR2 SVGAGI. This CDR3 region has 14 residues. The J segment lost 9 bases and the V segment lost 7 bases, leaving 12 bases of the junction unmatched. The CDR3 sequence is CASTPRTGGVEQFF. The DNA of the CDR3 is TGTGCCAGCACCCCGAGGACAGGTGGAGTTGAGCAGTTCTTC.

The rearrangement joins TRBV5-4 to TRBJ1-2; TRBD1 agrees at 11 bases. Germline V gives CDR1 SGHNT, CDR2 YYREEE (reference sequence). The J segment lost 7 bases and the V segment lost 4 bases, leaving 9 bases of the junction unmatched. The CDR3 consists of 15 residues. The CDR3 here is CASSIRTGGRPGYTF. The CDR3 DNA follows: TGTGCCAGCAGCATTAGGACAGGGGGCCGGCCTGGCTACACCTTC.

CDR3 amino acids: CASSPSGTPSNQPQHF. CDR3 nucleotide sequence: TGTGCCAGCTCACCCTCCGGGACTCCTAGCAATCAGCCCCAGCATTTT. The V gene is TRBV18, the J gene TRBJ1-5, with D maybe TRBD1 (5 bases). CDR1 and CDR2 from the germline V gene are KGHSH and LQKENI. The CDR3 consists of 16 residues. V dropped 3 bases and J dropped 0 bases, with 12 bases sitting between them.

The V call is TRBV6-4, the J call TRBJ1-1, with D possibly matching TRBD1 (6 bases). The CDR3 runs to 13 residues. Germline loops: CDR1 MRHNA, CDR2 SNTAGT. Trimming removed 7 bases at V and 2 bases at J, with 11 bases between. In nucleotides, the CDR3 is TGTGCCAGCAAAAGGGGGGGCAACACTGAAGCTTTCTTT. It is translated as CASKRGGNTEAFF.

This chain uses TRBV7-2 with TRBJ1-5, with D perhaps TRBD1 (6 bases). This CDR3 region has 14 residues. Per the germline V gene, CDR1 is SGHTA and CDR2 is FQGNSA. Trimming took off 5 bases at V and 3 bases at J, with 11 bases between the two ends. The CDR3 is CASSQGLLNQPQHF. In DNA form, the CDR3 reads TGTGCCAGCAGCCAGGGGTTGCTCAATCAGCCCCAGCATTTT.

This chain uses TRBV3-1 (or the pseudogene TRBV3-2) with TRBJ1-2; 8 bases line up with TRBD1. The CDR3 covers 16 residues. Germline CDR1 and CDR2: LGHDT and YNNKEL (reference sequence). V trimming: 6 bases; J trimming: 4 bases; junction bases outside the gene matches: 13. CDR3 residues: CASRPSGQDIFYGYTF. In DNA, the CDR3 is TGTGCCAGCAGACCCTCGGGACAGGATATTTTCTATGGCTACACCTTC.

This clone was observed once. The chain joins TRBV10-3 to TRBJ1-6; 8 bases line up with TRBD1. This CDR3 contains 15 residues. In germline, CDR1 is ENHRY, CDR2 SYGVKD. With V trimmed by 6 bases and J by 7 bases, 8 bases remained unmatched. The CDR3 DNA sequence: TGTGCCATCAGAGGTGAGACAGGGGTAAATTCACCCCTCCACTTT. Amino acid sequence: CAIRGETGVNSPLHF.

The table lists this clone with a count of one. V usage is TRBV4-3 and J usage is TRBJ1-4; 8 nucleotides match TRBD1. V shed 1 base, J shed 4 bases, and the junction held 2 bases outside the gene matches. This CDR3 is built from 15 residues. Germline V CDR1 and CDR2: LGHNA, YSLEER. The CDR3 DNA reads TGCGCCAGCAGCCAAGCGGGACAGGTTAATGAAAAACTGTTTTTT. This gives the protein CASSQAGQVNEKLFF.

The chain carries TRBV9 and TRBJ1-3, with 7 bases identical to TRBD1. V lost 3 bases and J lost 1; bases outside the gene matches: 4. The CDR3 contains 15 residues. The germline V gene has CDR1 SGDLS and CDR2 YYNGEE. CDR3 residues: CASSAKTGSGNTIYF. CDR3 DNA sequence: TGTGCCAGCAGCGCTAAGACAGGGTCTGGAAACACCATATATTTT.

This chain connects TRBV24-1 to TRBJ2-3; D perhaps matches TRBD2 (5 bases). Trimming took off 3 bases at V and 1 base at J, with 10 bases between the two ends. There are 15 residues in the CDR3. The V gene's germline CDR1 is KGHDR and CDR2 SFDVKD. CDR3 residues: CATSDPPGGTDTQYF. Written as DNA, the CDR3 is TGTGCCACCAGTGATCCTCCCGGGGGCACAGATACGCAGTATTTT.

J is TRBJ2-3 and V is TRBV9; the D gene is possibly TRBD2 (6 bases). V was pared by 6 bases and J by 0 bases, with 11 bases between. The CDR3 spans 14 residues. Germline V lookup: CDR1 SGDLS, CDR2 YYNGEE. The CDR3 region has the DNA TGTGCCAGCAACCTAGCGTTAAGCACAGATACGCAGTATTTT. Amino acids: CASNLALSTDTQYF.

The rearrangement joins TRBV27 to TRBJ2-4; 9 bases fit TRBD1. Germline V gene data show CDR1 as MNHEY and CDR2 as SMNVEV (reference sequence). There are 12 residues in the CDR3. The V and J ends lost 6 bases and 8 bases, in that order; junction bases with no gene match: 2. The DNA of the CDR3 is TGTGCCAGCAGAGGACAGGGGCACATTCAGTACTTC. Encoded protein: CASRGQGHIQYF.

V is TRBV4-1 and J is TRBJ1-3; D uncertain. The CDR3 length is 15 residues. CDR1 and CDR2 from the germline V gene are MGHRA and YSYEKL. The germline V and J ends were trimmed by 6 bases and 2 bases, with 14 bases remaining between them. The CDR3 is CASSRATTPGNTIYF. For the CDR3, the DNA is TGCGCCAGCAGTCGAGCTACCACCCCTGGAAACACCATATATTTT.

The chain is built from TRBV29-1 and TRBJ2-7; 9 positions agree with TRBD1. The length of the CDR3 is 11 residues. Unmatched junction bases numbered 2, after V lost 8 bases and J lost 3 bases. Per germline, CDR1 SQVTM and CDR2 ANQGSEA. In nucleotides, the CDR3 is TGCAGCACGGGACAGGGCTACGAGCAGTACTTC. Protein: CSTGQGYEQYF.

V gene TRBV28 combines with J gene TRBJ1-4; TRBD1 matches 7 bases. Germline V CDR1 and CDR2: MDHEN, SYDVKM. This CDR3 is 14 amino acids long. Germline trimming cut 6 bases from V and 6 bases from J; bases unmatched to any gene: 7. CDR3 amino acids: CASSSGGGHEKLFF. In DNA form, the CDR3 reads TGTGCCAGCAGCTCGGGAGGGGGCCATGAAAAACTGTTTTTT.

Turning to this clone: This specimen includes other DNA sequences encoding the same CDR3. This sequence joins TRBV3-1 (or the pseudogene TRBV3-2) and TRBJ1-2; D remains ambiguous. Between the trimmed V and J ends, which lost 0 bases and 0 bases, there was a span of 8 bases. The CDR3 loop spans 15 amino acids. The germline V gene has CDR1 LGHDT and CDR2 YNNKEL (reference sequence). The CDR3 region has the DNA TGTGCCAGCAGCCAAGACGGAACAGCTAACTATGGCTACACCTTC. It translates to CASSQDGTANYGYTF.

V usage is TRBV28 and J usage is TRBJ2-3, with 9 bases identical to TRBD1. There are 15 residues in the CDR3. CDR1 MDHEN and CDR2 SYDVKM come from the germline V gene. V gave up 5 bases and J gave up 4 bases; unmatched junction bases: 7. CDR3 residues: CASSGLTGGADTQYF. In DNA form, the CDR3 reads TGTGCCAGCAGTGGGCTCACAGGGGGCGCAGATACGCAGTATTTT.